These 16 T cell receptor beta chains originate from one sample sequenced in a study of blood T cells in healthy people across ages. Alongside a J-beta primer mix, a sample-barcoded 5' primer served in a second PCR lasting roughly 6 to 11 cycles. One entry per CDR3 protein results from TCRdb running MiXCR on the 5' RACE reads. The table includes 1.6 million or so distinct CDR3 sequences, 30% to 35% detected once. The sequencing input was blood. These receptor sequences come from a woman aged 25-40 years in good health.

J is TRBJ2-7 and V is TRBV20-1; tentative D call: TRBD1 (7 bases). V lost 5 bases and J lost 4, with 15 bases in between. The CDR3 extends over 13 amino acids. Germline V lookup: CDR1 DFQATT, CDR2 SNEGSKA (reference sequence). The CDR3 DNA reads TGCAGTGCTGTGCGGGACAGTTCATACGAGCAGTACTTC. It encodes CSAVRDSSYEQYF.

This clonotype came up many times. The J gene is TRBJ2-7, the V gene TRBV9, with D tentatively TRBD1 (6 bases). Trimming took 3 bases from V and 0 from J, leaving 7 bases between them. CDR3 length: 13 residues. Germline loops: CDR1 SGDLS, CDR2 YYNGEE. CDR3 in amino acids: CASSGTVSYEQYF. CDR3 sequence (DNA): TGTGCCAGCAGCGGGACAGTCTCCTACGAGCAGTACTTC.

V and J are TRBV13 and TRBJ2-1, with TRBD2 matching 8 bases. The germline gives CDR1 PRHDT, CDR2 FYEKMQ (reference sequence). Trimming at V came to 0 bases and at J to 1 base, leaving 5 bases not matched to a gene. There are 17 residues in the CDR3. CDR3 amino acids: CASSLGEAGESYNEQFF. CDR3 sequence (DNA): TGTGCCAGCAGCTTAGGGGAAGCGGGGGAGTCCTACAATGAGCAGTTCTTC.

This clonotype was recorded at least ten times. V is TRBV27 and J is TRBJ2-3; TRBD2 agrees at 7 bases. There are 14 residues in the CDR3. V lost 5 bases to trimming and J lost 2 bases; unmatched junction nucleotides: 4. CDR1 MNHEY and CDR2 SMNVEV come from the germline V gene (reference sequence). CDR3 sequence reads: CASSPLAVTDTQYF. The CDR3 DNA follows: TGTGCCAGCAGTCCGCTAGCGGTCACAGATACGCAGTATTTT.

CDR3 loop: CASSQDEQAGSYEQYF. In DNA form, the CDR3 reads TGTGCCAGCAGCCAAGATGAGCAGGCGGGCTCCTACGAGCAGTACTTC. The genes are TRBV3-1 and TRBJ2-7; TRBD2 is a possible D gene (5 bases). V lost 0 bases, J lost 0 bases, and 12 bases lay in between. This CDR3 has 16 amino acids. Germline V lookup: CDR1 LGHDT, CDR2 YNNKEL (reference sequence).

In its sample, this clonotype was seen a few times. This CDR3 reads CSAYLGNTQYF. The CDR3 coding sequence is TGCAGTGCTTACTTAGGGAATACGCAGTATTTT. V gene TRBV20-1 combines with J gene TRBJ2-3; D is uncertain. The CDR3 is 11 residues long. Germline V CDR1 and CDR2: DFQATT, SNEGSKA (reference sequence). V shed 5 bases and J shed 7 bases, with 10 bases lying between them.

The chain has TRBV12-3 or TRBV12-4 and TRBJ2-3; D is uncertain. The CDR3 runs to 13 residues. V was clipped by 4 bases and J by 8 bases, with 13 bases between them. Written as DNA, the CDR3 is TGTGCCAGCAGTTCCCCATCGGTTCGTACGCAGTATTTT. It specifies CASSSPSVRTQYF.

The chain links TRBV27 to TRBJ2-1; 13 bases map to TRBD2. V was pared by 5 bases and J by 6 bases, with 7 bases of the junction left unmatched. Per the germline V gene, CDR1 is MNHEY and CDR2 is SMNVEV (reference sequence). The CDR3 extends over 16 amino acids. The CDR3 DNA reads as TGTGCCAGCAGTCTCATGGGACTAGCGGGATTCAATGAGCAGTTCTTC. Translation: CASSLMGLAGFNEQFF.

The V and J genes are TRBV27 and TRBJ2-7; 10 positions match TRBD2. This CDR3 has 15 amino acids. J lost 3 bases, V lost 6 bases, and 8 bases had no gene match. The germline V gene has CDR1 MNHEY and CDR2 SMNVEV (reference sequence). The CDR3 DNA sequence: TGTGCCAGCAGAGCCAGCGGGAGGGCGTACTACGAGCAGTACTTC. Its protein product is CASRASGRAYYEQYF.

J is TRBJ2-7 and V is TRBV4-1, with 8 positions matching TRBD2. V dropped 3 bases and J dropped 2; count of bases not matched to a gene: 12. The CDR3 covers 17 residues. Germline assignment: CDR1 MGHRA and CDR2 YSYEKL. This CDR3 is CASSQDPGTRVTYEQYF. Written as DNA, the CDR3 is TGCGCCAGCAGCCAGGACCCCGGGACTAGGGTAACCTACGAGCAGTACTTC.

This chain links TRBV27 with TRBJ2-5; 14 bases match TRBD2. The J call may be incorrect, as the DNA end agrees better with TRBJ2-7. The germline gives CDR1 MNHEY, CDR2 SMNVEV (reference sequence). The CDR3 has 15 amino acids. CDR3 loop: CASSPGTSGSLEQYF. CDR3 DNA: TGTGCCAGCAGTCCCGGGACTAGCGGGAGTCTCGAGCAGTACTTC.

This clonotype was recorded a few times. The chain is built from TRBV6-1 and TRBJ1-5, with D possibly TRBD1 on 5 matching bases. Trimming removed 8 bases at V and 5 bases at J, with 13 bases between. The CDR3 length is 13 residues. The germline V gene encodes CDR1 MNHNS and CDR2 SASEGT. In DNA, the CDR3 is TGTGCCAGCGAAGAAAGCAGGGATCAGCCCCAGCATTTT. Protein product: CASEESRDQPQHF.

The chain is built from TRBV4-1 and TRBJ1-1; D is ambiguous. CDR3 length: 13 residues. The germline V gene has CDR1 MGHRA and CDR2 YSYEKL. V was cut by 2 bases and J by 6 bases, with 10 bases left in between. The CDR3 nucleotides are TGCGCCAGCAGCCAATTCGGGGTCTCTGAAGCTTTCTTT. Translated: CASSQFGVSEAFF.

This clonotype was picked up many times. This chain joins TRBV20-1 and TRBJ2-3; TRBD2 aligns across 10 bases. The CDR3 runs to 15 residues. The V segment lost 4 bases and the J segment 1 base; nucleotides outside the gene matches: 5. The germline V gene has CDR1 DFQATT and CDR2 SNEGSKA (reference sequence). The CDR3 nucleotides are TGCAGTGCTACCTCTCTAGCGGGGGGCACAGATACGCAGTATTTT. Translating gives CSATSLAGGTDTQYF.

This clonotype came up many times. The chain combines TRBV29-1 with TRBJ2-7, with 9 bases that match TRBD1. V was pared by 8 bases and J by 2 bases, with 4 bases of the junction left unmatched. CDR3 length equals 12 residues. Germline V lookup: CDR1 SQVTM, CDR2 ANQGSEA. The CDR3 sequence is CSIWTGAYEQYF. CDR3 bases: TGCAGCATCTGGACAGGGGCCTACGAGCAGTACTTC.

V is TRBV4-1 and J is TRBJ1-2, with 7 bases identical to TRBD1. This CDR3 contains 15 residues. The V segment lost 1 base and the J segment 7 bases; nucleotides outside the gene matches: 9. Germline V gene data show CDR1 as MGHRA and CDR2 as YSYEKL. The CDR3 region has the DNA TGCGCCAGCAGCCAAGCGACGGACAGGAGGAGTGGCTACACCTTC. Translation gives CASSQATDRRSGYTF.